One sample yielded the 16 T cell receptor beta chains listed below, sequenced in a study of PD-1 blockade in classical Hodgkin lymphoma. Assay: immunoSEQ multiplex PCR; the TCRdb copy retains only in-frame clones and omits some. This sample carries roughly 14,000 clones, 86% of them seen once, and the ten largest clones take 0.84%. As to time point: newly diagnosed, previously untreated cHL patient sample. Using magnetic negative selection, the CD4+ T cells were separated out of thawed PBMCs. Sequencing was done on a sample of CD4+ T cells from blood. Receptors originate from a human donor with classical Hodgkin lymphoma.

The rearrangement uses TRBV7-2 and TRBJ1-2; 8 bases line up with TRBD1. Germline V gene lookup returns CDR1 SGHTA and CDR2 FQGNSA. The CDR3 runs to 14 residues. Trimming took 0 bases from V and 8 from J; bases not matched to a gene: 5. DNA of the CDR3: TGTGCCAGCAGCTTAGCTTGGGACAGGTACGGCTACACCTTC. Its translation is CASSLAWDRYGYTF.

The chain employs TRBV4-1 and TRBJ1-2; tentative D call: TRBD1 (6 bases). The CDR3 extends over 16 amino acids. Germline CDR1 and CDR2: MGHRA and YSYEKL. V lost 4 bases to trimming and J lost 5 bases, with 20 bases between them. The CDR3 coding sequence is TGCGCCAGCAGCCGGGAGGTGGGGGCGAACTCTTATGGCTACACCTTC. Amino acids: CASSREVGANSYGYTF.

The V call is TRBV5-1, the J call TRBJ1-1; 9 nucleotides align to TRBD1. The CDR3 loop spans 15 amino acids. After removal of 4 bases from V and 5 bases from J, the junction contained 9 bases not matched to a gene. CDR1 and CDR2 (germline): SGHRS, YFSETQ. The CDR3 nucleotides read TGCGCCAGCAGCCATATGGGGACAGGGCAGACTGAAGCTTTCTTT. Protein product: CASSHMGTGQTEAFF. Full variable domain (missing parts from reference TRBV5-1 and TRBJ1-1): KAGVTQTPRYLIKTRGQQVTLSCSPISGHRSVSWYQQTPGQGLQFLFEYFSETQRNKGNFPGRFSGRQFSNSRSEMNVSTLELGDSALYLCASSHMGTGQTEAFFGQGTRLTVV.

V gene TRBV27 combines with J gene TRBJ2-7, with D unresolved. Germline CDR1 is MNHEY and CDR2 is SMNVEV (reference sequence). The CDR3 length is 15 residues. V was cut by 5 bases and J by 2 bases, with 16 bases left in between. The CDR3 bases are TGTGCCAGCAGTCGAAGCTCTGGCGGACCCTACGAGCAGTACTTC. The encoded protein is CASSRSSGGPYEQYF.

This clone was seen only a few times. The chain joins TRBV7-9 to TRBJ1-5, with D possibly being TRBD1 (6 bases). Per the germline V gene, CDR1 is SEHNR and CDR2 is FQNEAQ (reference sequence). Trimming removed 2 bases at V and 1 base at J, with 12 bases between. The CDR3 totals 16 residues. CDR3 sequence (DNA): TGTGCCAGCAGCTTATCTACAGGGTTAAGCAATCAGCCCCAGCATTTT. This sequence encodes CASSLSTGLSNQPQHF.

V and J are TRBV7-8 and TRBJ1-2; no definite D call. The CDR3 is 15 amino acids. V was shortened by 2 bases and J by 0 bases, with 10 bases between the two germline ends. Germline lookup yields CDR1 SGHVS and CDR2 FQNEAQ. The CDR3 reads CASSLSAGANYGYTF. CDR3 nucleotides: TGTGCCAGCAGCTTATCCGCGGGAGCTAACTATGGCTACACCTTC.

As DNA, the CDR3 is TGTGCCAGCAGCCTTGGTGGACTAGCGGGAGTGGGGGAGACCCAGTACTTC. It codes for CASSLGGLAGVGETQYF. The chain links TRBV7-7 to TRBJ2-5, with TRBD2 identical over 13 bases. Germline CDR1 reads SSHAT; CDR2 reads FNYEAQ (reference sequence). The CDR3 is 17 residues long. Losses at the gene ends were 5 bases for V and 5 bases for J; bases not matched to a gene: 11.

This rearrangement joins TRBV19 to TRBJ1-2; D call uncertain. CDR1 is LNHDA and CDR2 is SQIVND in the germline V gene (reference sequence). This CDR3 has 11 residues. The V gene lost 5 bases and the J gene lost 5 bases, with 6 bases spanning the gap. The CDR3, as DNA: TGTGCCAGTAGTTTCTCATATGGCTACACCTTC. Its translation is CASSFSYGYTF.

This clone was observed a single time. The rearrangement links TRBV18 to TRBJ2-7; TRBD2 matches 12 bases. The V gene's germline CDR1 is KGHSH and CDR2 LQKENI. The J segment lost 3 bases and the V segment lost 2 bases, leaving 14 bases of the junction unmatched. This CDR3 region has 19 residues. This CDR3 is CASSPRLAGAGGPLYEQYF. CDR3 in DNA: TGTGCCAGCTCACCAAGACTAGCGGGAGCCGGGGGGCCTCTCTACGAGCAGTACTTC.

CDR3 region: CASSSPTGVVHTEAFF. The CDR3 nucleotides read TGTGCCAGCAGCTCGCCCACAGGGGTCGTGCACACTGAAGCTTTCTTT. The rearrangement uses TRBV5-8 and TRBJ1-1; the match to TRBD1 covers 7 bases. CDR3 size: 16 residues. The V gene end was trimmed by 3 bases and the J gene end by 3 bases; junction bases not matched to a gene: 11. Per germline, CDR1 SGHTS and CDR2 YDEGEE. Filled out from reference TRBV5-8 and TRBJ1-1, the complete variable domain reads EAGVTQSPTHLIKTRGQQATLRCSPISGHTSVYWYQQALGLGLQFLLWYDEGEERNRGNFPPRFSGRQFPNYSSELNVNALELEDSALYLCASSSPTGVVHTEAFFGQGTRLTVV.

CDR3 protein: CASSPQTGINSPLHF. The CDR3 bases are TGTGCCAGCAGCCCCCAGACAGGGATTAATTCACCCCTCCACTTT. This rearrangement joins TRBV5-4 to TRBJ1-6; TRBD1 aligns across 7 bases. From germline, CDR1 is SGHNT and CDR2 YYREEE (reference sequence). This CDR3 comprises 15 residues. Trimming removed 4 bases from V and 6 bases from J; junction bases left unmatched: 7.

The chain has TRBV7-2 and TRBJ2-5, with D possibly matching TRBD1 (6 bases). The CDR3 is made up of 14 amino acids. Trimming cost V 3 bases and J 1 base, with 9 bases left between them. The germline gives CDR1 SGHTA, CDR2 FQGNSA. DNA of the CDR3: TGTGCCAGCAGCTTTACAGGGCCCCAAGAGACCCAGTACTTC. Protein sequence: CASSFTGPQETQYF.

This chain links TRBV6-5 with TRBJ2-7; TRBD2 might be the D (5 bases). The CDR3 has 15 residues. The V gene's germline CDR1 is MNHEY and CDR2 SVGAGI. With 2 bases removed from V and 2 bases from J, the gap between germline ends came to 13 bases. The CDR3 sequence: CASSYGAGPTYEQYF. CDR3 coding DNA: TGTGCCAGCAGTTACGGCGCGGGCCCGACCTACGAGCAGTACTTC.

This chain uses TRBV6-6 with TRBJ2-2; weak D call: TRBD1 (6 bases). CDR1 and CDR2 (germline): MNHNY, SVGAGI (reference sequence). V lost 6 bases to trimming and J lost 4 bases, with 12 bases between them. The CDR3 contains 14 residues. CDR3 loop: CASSLQGTTGELFF. The CDR3 coding sequence is TGTGCCAGCAGCCTACAGGGTACCACCGGGGAGCTGTTTTTT.

The genes are TRBV7-2 and TRBJ2-7, with D perhaps TRBD2 (6 bases). This CDR3 is 14 amino acids long. Trimming removed 3 bases from V and 3 bases from J, with 12 bases in between. Germline assignment: CDR1 SGHTA and CDR2 FQGNSA. The CDR3 coding sequence is TGTGCCAGCAGCTTTTTGGCGGGATACTACGAGCAGTACTTC. Translating it yields CASSFLAGYYEQYF.

CDR3 amino acids: CASSQVHPISPLHF. In DNA, the CDR3 is TGTGCCAGCAGCCAAGTTCATCCCATTTCACCCCTCCACTTT. The chain uses TRBV14 and TRBJ1-6; D is unclear. Trimming took 1 base from V and 9 from J, leaving 10 bases between them. The CDR3 has 14 residues. Looked up from germline, CDR1 is SGHDN and CDR2 is FVKESK.